This T cell receptor (beta chain) was documented in a study of blood T cell repertoires in COVID-19. As for the study in general: T cells, B-cell-depleted T cells, or PBMCs provided the cDNA or gDNA that served as material.

The cohort comprised adults aged about 18 to 90 years residing in 20 to 30 US areas. Cohorts were based on clinical histories the participants reported. The authors' processing: Using reference gene primer amplification, nucleated cell counts were estimated. TCRdb's copy holds only in-frame clones and misses some; the assay was immunoSEQ multiplex PCR. V, J and clone size reflect that table, while D and trimming were determined from the DNA. This sample yields more than 200,000 clones, of which 85% to 95% are seen a single time; approximately 2% belongs to the top ten. The CDR3 has 13 residues. V gave up 6 bases and J gave up 1 base; unmatched junction bases: 2. Germline V gene lookup returns CDR1 PRHDT and CDR2 FYEKMQ (reference sequence).

The material sequenced was PBMCs or T cells enriched from blood (not recorded which). The chain recombines TRBV13 with TRBJ2-7; TRBD2 matches 8 bases. This receptor was identified in a woman between 18 and 30 years old who had recovered from COVID-19. The CDR3 bases are TGTGCCAGCAGTCGGGGGGGATCCTACGAGCAGTACTTC. The encoded protein is CASSRGGSYEQYF.